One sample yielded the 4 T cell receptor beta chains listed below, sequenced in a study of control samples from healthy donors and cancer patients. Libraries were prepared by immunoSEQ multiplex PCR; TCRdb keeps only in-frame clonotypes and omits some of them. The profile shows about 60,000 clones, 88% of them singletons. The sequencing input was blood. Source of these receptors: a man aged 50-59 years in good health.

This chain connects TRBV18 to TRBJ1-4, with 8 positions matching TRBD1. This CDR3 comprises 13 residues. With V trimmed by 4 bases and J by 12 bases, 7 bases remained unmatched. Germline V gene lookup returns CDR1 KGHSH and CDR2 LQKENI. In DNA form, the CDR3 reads TGTGCCAGCTCACGTAACAGGGGGGAGGAACTGTTTTTT. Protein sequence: CASSRNRGEELFF. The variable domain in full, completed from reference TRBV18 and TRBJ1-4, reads NAGVMQNPRHLVRRRGQEARLRCSPMKGHSHVYWYRQLPEEGLKFMVYLQKENIIDESGMPKERFSAEFPKEGPSILRIQQVVRGDSAAYFCASSRNRGEELFFGSGTQLSVL.

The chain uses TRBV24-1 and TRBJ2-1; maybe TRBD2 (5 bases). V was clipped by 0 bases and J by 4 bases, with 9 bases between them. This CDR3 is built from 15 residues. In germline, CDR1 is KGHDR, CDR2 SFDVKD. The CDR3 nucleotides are TGTGCCACCAGTGATTTGGGGAGTATTTACAATGAGCAGTTCTTC. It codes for CATSDLGSIYNEQFF.

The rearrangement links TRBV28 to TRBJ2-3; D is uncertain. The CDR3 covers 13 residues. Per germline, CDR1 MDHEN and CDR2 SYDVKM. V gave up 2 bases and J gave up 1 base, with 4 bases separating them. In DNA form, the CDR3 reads TGTGCCAGCAGTTTAGGGGGCACAGATACGCAGTATTTT. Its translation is CASSLGGTDTQYF. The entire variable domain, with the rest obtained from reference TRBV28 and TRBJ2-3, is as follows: DVKVTQSSRYLVKRTGEKVFLECVQDMDHENMFWYRQDPGLGLRLIYFSYDVKMKEKGDIPEGYSVSREKKERFSLILESASTNQTSMYLCASSLGGTDTQYFGPGTRLTVL.

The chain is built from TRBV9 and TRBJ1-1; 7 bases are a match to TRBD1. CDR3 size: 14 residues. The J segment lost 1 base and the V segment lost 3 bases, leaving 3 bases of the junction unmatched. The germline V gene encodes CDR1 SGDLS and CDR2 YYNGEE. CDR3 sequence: CASSAGQWNTEAFF. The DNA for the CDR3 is TGTGCCAGCAGCGCGGGACAGTGGAACACTGAAGCTTTCTTT.